A selection of T cell receptor beta chains follows, all from one sample in a study of blood T cells in healthy people across ages. Each CDR3 protein is one row after TCRdb ran MiXCR on the 5' RACE reads. This sample has roughly 800,000 distinct CDR3 sequences; 55% to 75% occur once, and the top ten carry 22%. The sample comprised blood. These receptors originate from a man in his thirties or forties in good health. CDR3s include the opening cysteine and the closing phenylalanine or tryptophan. D genes are given only for firm matches. The size field is filled for only some rows; it gives once, few, many or a size class.

D gene	clone size	V gene	J gene	CDR3 protein	CDR3 DNA
-	-	TRBV20-1	TRBJ1-5	CGARDLGDPRSNQPQHF	TGCGGTGCTAGAGATCTTGGGGACCCGAGAAGCAATCAGCCCCAGCATTTT
-	-	TRBV5-1	TRBJ2-5	CASSPLKMAGPQETQYF	TGCGCCAGCAGCCCGCTGAAAATGGCGGGTCCCCAAGAGACCCAGTACTTC
-	-	TRBV29-1	TRBJ1-1	CSAGRGADTEAFF	TGCAGTGCGGGGAGGGGAGCGGACACTGAAGCTTTCTTT
TRBD2	-	TRBV7-2	TRBJ2-3	CASSPERGLRNTQYF	TGTGCCAGCAGCCCCGAGCGGGGGCTCCGGAATACGCAGTATTTT
-	-	TRBV20-1	TRBJ1-2	CSARLNYGYTF	TGCAGTGCCAGACTAAACTATGGCTACACCTTC
-	-	TRBV20-1	TRBJ1-2	CSAKQGYTF	TGCAGTGCTAAGCAGGGCTACACCTTC
-	-	TRBV7-2	TRBJ2-7	CASSQGGWSYEQYF	TGTGCCAGCAGCCAAGGTGGCTGGTCCTACGAGCAGTACTTC
-	-	TRBV6-1	TRBJ2-1	CASSTGPLNEQFF	TGTGCCAGCAGTACGGGACCGCTCAATGAGCAGTTCTTC
-	-	TRBV27	TRBJ2-7	CASSFDGLSSYEQYF	TGTGCCAGCAGTTTTGACGGATTGAGCTCCTACGAGCAGTACTTC
-	-	TRBV20-1	TRBJ2-6	CSARDRADSGANVPTF	TGCAGTGCTAGAGACAGGGCCGACTCTGGGGCCAACGTCCCGACTTTC
-	many	TRBV6-6	TRBJ2-6	CASTGANVLTF	TGTGCCAGCACTGGGGCCAACGTCCTGACTTTC
-	many	TRBV11-1	TRBJ2-5	CASSVDTQETQYF	TGTGCCAGCAGCGTAGACACCCAAGAGACCCAGTACTTC
TRBD1	-	TRBV19	TRBJ1-5	CASDGTGGNQPQHF	TGTGCCAGCGATGGGACAGGGGGAAATCAGCCCCAGCATTTT
TRBD1	-	TRBV7-2	TRBJ1-2	CASSAGQAYGYTF	TGTGCCAGCAGCGCGGGACAGGCTTATGGCTACACCTTC
-	few	TRBV7-2	TRBJ2-7	CASSPRRYPQNEQYF	TGTGCCAGCAGCCCTAGGCGGTACCCGCAGAACGAGCAGTACTTC
TRBD2	-	TRBV9	TRBJ2-1	CASSVGTSGMVWQFF	TGTGCCAGCAGCGTAGGGACTAGCGGCATGGTGTGGCAGTTCTTC
-	few	TRBV7-9	TRBJ2-7	CASSLPGDATYEQYF	TGTGCCAGCAGCTTACCCGGGGACGCTACCTACGAGCAGTACTTC
TRBD2	-	TRBV4-2	TRBJ2-7	CASSQIAGDNRDYEQYF	TGTGCCAGCAGCCAAATAGCGGGGGACAATAGAGACTACGAGCAGTACTTC
-	-	TRBV12-3/TRBV12-4	TRBJ2-1	CASSSSGPDVDEQFF	TGTGCCAGCAGTTCTTCCGGGCCCGATGTAGATGAGCAGTTCTTC
TRBD1	-	TRBV7-9	TRBJ1-6	CASSLRTGDLHF	TGTGCCAGCAGCTTGAGGACAGGCGACCTCCACTTT
TRBD2	-	TRBV2	TRBJ2-7	CASSISGRAMNEQYF	TGTGCCAGCAGTATCAGCGGGAGGGCGATGAACGAGCAGTACTTC
-	-	TRBV20-1	TRBJ1-1	CSASNSPRDAFF	TGCAGTGCTAGTAATTCTCCCAGGGACGCTTTCTTT
-	-	TRBV10-3	TRBJ2-5	CAISENKGRAVETQYF	TGTGCCATCAGTGAAAACAAGGGCAGGGCAGTAGAGACCCAGTACTTC
TRBD1	-	TRBV5-1	TRBJ1-6	CASSGTGGDSPLHF	TGCGCCAGCTCCGGGACAGGGGGCGACTCACCCCTCCACTTT
TRBD1	few	TRBV5-1	TRBJ2-1	CASSRDRGREDNEQFF	TGCGCCAGCAGCAGAGACAGGGGTCGGGAAGACAATGAGCAGTTCTTC
-	once	TRBV2	TRBJ1-2	CASSEGDIGIYGYTF	TGTGCCAGCAGTGAGGGGGACATAGGAATCTATGGCTACACCTTC
-	-	TRBV20-1	TRBJ1-6	CSAAVAGEDSPLHF	TGCAGTGCTGCCGTGGCAGGGGAGGATTCACCCCTCCACTTT
TRBD2	-	TRBV20-1	TRBJ2-7	CSADSGSSSYEQYF	TGCAGTGCTGATAGCGGGTCCAGCTCCTACGAGCAGTACTTC
-	-	TRBV18	TRBJ2-5	CASSPNGFVEETQYF	TGTGCCAGCTCACCAAACGGTTTTGTAGAAGAGACCCAGTACTTC
-	-	TRBV30	TRBJ2-5	CAWSVGGPETQYF	TGTGCCTGGAGTGTGGGGGGTCCGGAGACCCAGTACTTC
-	-	TRBV28	TRBJ1-3	CASSLAGTSTIYF	TGTGCCAGCAGTTTGGCAGGGACCTCCACCATATATTTT
TRBD2	few	TRBV7-9	TRBJ2-7	CASSPATSGSSYEQYF	TGTGCCAGCAGCCCCGCGACTAGCGGGAGCTCCTACGAGCAGTACTTC
-	once	TRBV18	TRBJ2-5	CVGSMAGIGAGETQYF	TGTGTCGGCTCCATGGCGGGGATAGGAGCGGGAGAGACCCAGTACTTC
-	-	TRBV20-1	TRBJ2-1	CSADERQSEQFF	TGCAGTGCAGACGAACGGCAATCTGAGCAGTTCTTC
-	-	TRBV12-3/TRBV12-4	TRBJ2-7	CATGASSYEQYF	TGTGCCACGGGGGCCAGCTCCTACGAGCAGTACTTC
-	-	TRBV29-1	TRBJ2-1	CSAFGAVDDEQFF	TGCAGCGCCTTCGGGGCCGTAGACGATGAGCAGTTCTTC
TRBD2	-	TRBV4-1	TRBJ2-1	CASSYSGGANNEQFF	TGCGCCAGCAGCTATAGCGGGGGCGCCAACAATGAGCAGTTCTTC
TRBD1	-	TRBV20-1	TRBJ1-2	CSARQQGGYGYTF	TGCAGTGCTAGGCAACAGGGGGGCTATGGCTACACCTTC
TRBD2	-	TRBV7-2	TRBJ2-7	CASSLGSGGNYEQYF	TGTGCCAGCAGCTTAGGGAGCGGGGGTAACTACGAGCAGTACTTC
-	few	TRBV4-3	TRBJ2-1	CASSQPGDEQFF	TGCGCCAGCAGCCAACCGGGGGATGAGCAGTTCTTC
TRBD2	-	TRBV6-2/TRBV6-3	TRBJ2-3	CASSYRAGVVDTQYF	TGTGCCAGCAGTTACAGAGCGGGAGTCGTAGATACGCAGTATTTT
-	-	TRBV20-1	TRBJ1-1	CSVWQGTNTEAFF	TGCAGTGTATGGCAGGGGACGAACACTGAAGCTTTCTTT
-	-	TRBV14	TRBJ2-5	CASRNRGAARETQYF	TGTGCCAGCAGAAATAGAGGGGCGGCTCGAGAGACCCAGTACTTC
TRBD1	many	TRBV6-5	TRBJ1-4	CASSYSGQGIDKLFF	TGTGCCAGCAGTTACTCGGGACAGGGAATCGACAAACTGTTTTTT
TRBD2	-	TRBV20-1	TRBJ2-7	CSARTSGGPYEQYF	TGCAGTGCTAGGACTAGCGGGGGACCCTACGAGCAGTACTTC
TRBD1	-	TRBV7-9	TRBJ1-2	CASSFVGQGWQGYTF	TGTGCCAGCAGCTTTGTGGGACAGGGATGGCAAGGCTACACCTTC
-	-	TRBV6-2/TRBV6-3	TRBJ2-5	CASSLRQGTSGEQYF	TGTGCCAGCAGTCTAAGGCAGGGGACGTCGGGGGAGCAGTACTTC
-	many	TRBV7-2	TRBJ2-5	CASSLEWTQETQYF	TGTGCCAGCAGCTTAGAGTGGACCCAAGAGACCCAGTACTTC
TRBD1	-	TRBV7-6	TRBJ2-3	CASSFPGQGESTDTQYF	TGTGCCAGCAGCTTTCCCGGACAGGGGGAAAGCACAGATACGCAGTATTTT
-	-	TRBV7-3	TRBJ2-5	CASSLTFPGTQYF	TGTGCCAGCAGCTTAACATTCCCCGGGACCCAGTACTTC
-	-	TRBV5-1	TRBJ2-6	CASSLSAQTGANVLTF	TGCGCCAGCAGCTTGAGTGCTCAGACTGGGGCCAACGTCCTGACTTTC